One and the same sample provided the 20 T cell receptor beta chains below, sequenced in a study of cytomegalovirus exposure and HLA in healthy donors. Method: immunoSEQ multiplex PCR; TCRdb's copy keeps in-frame clones and lacks some. The sample has 45,000 to 70,000 clones; about 88% are singletons. The sequencing input was PBMCs. These receptors were obtained from a young man in good health and CMV-seronegative.

The chain links TRBV2 to TRBJ2-4; tentatively, D is TRBD2 (6 bases). Trimming left V 3 bases short and J 7 bases short, with 10 bases between. Per the germline V gene, CDR1 is SNHLY and CDR2 is FYNNEI. This CDR3 region has 13 residues. The DNA for the CDR3 is TGTGCCAGCAGTGATGACGGGACTAACATTCAGTACTTC. Translating gives CASSDDGTNIQYF. The variable domain in full, with the rest retrieved from reference TRBV2 and TRBJ2-4, is EPEVTQTPSHQVTQMGQEVILRCVPISNHLYFYWYRQILGQKVEFLVSFYNNEISEKSEIFDDQFSVERPDGSNFTLKIRSTKLEDSAMYFCASSDDGTNIQYFGAGTRLSVL.

This rearrangement joins TRBV14 to TRBJ2-7; 10 bases match TRBD2. The junction had 8 bases not matched to a gene; V was cut back by 2 bases and J by 7 bases. CDR3 length: 15 residues. Germline loops: CDR1 SGHDN, CDR2 FVKESK. For the CDR3, the DNA is TGTGCCAGCAGCCAAAATAGCGGGAGGTCAGGGGAGCAGTACTTC. Translation gives CASSQNSGRSGEQYF.

CDR3 bases: TGTGCCAGCAGTCATAGCGGGAACCAAGAGACCCAGTACTTC. This encodes CASSHSGNQETQYF. This sequence joins TRBV25-1 and TRBJ2-5; 8 bases are shared with TRBD2. V dropped 5 bases and J dropped 0; count of bases not matched to a gene: 2. This CDR3 contains 14 residues. Germline values: CDR1 MGHDK, CDR2 SYGVNS.

The genes are TRBV30 and TRBJ2-2; a possible D gene is TRBD2 (7 bases). Between the trimmed V and J ends, which lost 2 bases and 4 bases, there was a span of 11 bases. The CDR3 is 14 residues long. The germline V gene encodes CDR1 GTSNPN and CDR2 SVGIG (reference sequence). This chain's CDR3 is CAWSLGGGTGELFF. For the CDR3, the DNA is TGTGCCTGGAGTTTAGGGGGGGGCACCGGGGAGCTGTTTTTT.

This chain links TRBV9 with TRBJ2-2; D uncertain. Germline CDR1 and CDR2: SGDLS and YYNGEE. The CDR3 is 20 amino acids. Trimming pared 9 bases from V and 0 bases from J, leaving 30 bases between. The CDR3 here is CAKETVDKLPQRSNTGELFF. For the CDR3, the DNA is TGTGCCAAAGAGACGGTTGATAAACTCCCGCAGCGTTCGAACACCGGGGAGCTGTTTTTT.

V usage is TRBV9 and J usage is TRBJ2-5, with 7 nucleotides matching TRBD2. V was clipped by 0 bases and J by 4 bases; unmatched bases: 9. This CDR3 is built from 16 residues. Per the germline V gene, CDR1 is SGDLS and CDR2 is YYNGEE. In nucleotides, the CDR3 is TGTGCCAGCAGCGTAGCGGTGGGAGGGCTCGGAGAGACCCAGTACTTC. Translating it yields CASSVAVGGLGETQYF. Based on the CDR3 plus reference TRBV9 and TRBJ2-5, the full variable domain is DSGVTQTPKHLITATGQRVTLRCSPRSGDLSVYWYQQSLDQGLQFLIQYYNGEERAKGNILERFSAQQFPDLHSELNLSSLELGDSALYFCASSVAVGGLGETQYFGPGTRLLVL.

This clone has just a few counts. V is TRBV27 and J is TRBJ2-1; tentative D call: TRBD2 (7 bases). The CDR3 has 11 amino acids. With 8 bases removed from V and 8 bases from J, the gap between germline ends came to 10 bases. Germline V gene lookup returns CDR1 MNHEY and CDR2 SMNVEV (reference sequence). Here the CDR3 DNA reads TGTGCCAGCTGGGGGGGCGATGAGCAGTTCTTC. It specifies CASWGGDEQFF.

The chain couples TRBV30 to TRBJ1-1; D unresolved. This CDR3 spans 13 amino acids. The V end was cut by 2 bases, the J end by 2 bases, with 9 bases between. The germline gives CDR1 GTSNPN, CDR2 SVGIG (reference sequence). In DNA form, the CDR3 reads TGTGCCTGGAGTCTTGACATTAACACTGAAGCTTTCTTT. Amino acid sequence: CAWSLDINTEAFF.

The chain is built from TRBV11-3 and TRBJ2-7; 7 bases map to TRBD2. V lost 5 bases to trimming and J lost 2 bases; unmatched junction nucleotides: 15. CDR3 size: 17 residues. The V gene's germline CDR1 is SGHNT and CDR2 YENEEA. The CDR3 DNA sequence: TGTGCCAGCAGCGGGCACAACCGCCTAGCGGAGCCCTACGAGCAGTACTTC. Protein product: CASSGHNRLAEPYEQYF.

This chain uses TRBV5-1 with TRBJ1-1; TRBD1 is a possible D gene (5 bases). Trimming cost V 2 bases and J 1 base, with 6 bases left between them. CDR3 size: 13 residues. The germline V gene has CDR1 SGHRS and CDR2 YFSETQ. CDR3 DNA sequence: TGCGCCAGCAGCTTCGGACAGAACACTGAAGCTTTCTTT. This encodes CASSFGQNTEAFF. Using reference TRBV5-1 and TRBJ1-1 for the parts outside the CDR3, the full variable domain is KAGVTQTPRYLIKTRGQQVTLSCSPISGHRSVSWYQQTPGQGLQFLFEYFSETQRNKGNFPGRFSGRQFSNSRSEMNVSTLELGDSALYLCASSFGQNTEAFFGQGTRLTVV.

The V call is TRBV11-2, the J call TRBJ2-3; TRBD2 matches at 8 bases. With 0 bases clipped from V and 4 bases from J, the junction kept 3 bases outside the gene matches. The CDR3 is 15 residues long. The V gene's germline CDR1 is SGHAT and CDR2 FQNNGV. Here the CDR3 reads CASSLERAGADTQYF. DNA for the CDR3: TGTGCCAGCAGCTTAGAACGAGCGGGAGCAGATACGCAGTATTTT.

V is TRBV2 and J is TRBJ2-1; D not certain. The germline V gene encodes CDR1 SNHLY and CDR2 FYNNEI. The CDR3 covers 13 residues. V was pared by 3 bases and J by 4 bases, with 7 bases between. The CDR3 coding sequence is TGTGCCAGCAGTGAGGAAGCGTACAATGAGCAGTTCTTC. This encodes CASSEEAYNEQFF.

This clone appeared once. The chain employs TRBV29-1 and TRBJ2-7; 9 bases fit TRBD2. The junction had 10 bases not matched to a gene; V was cut back by 7 bases and J by 0 bases. Germline CDR1 and CDR2: SQVTM and ANQGSEA. The CDR3 consists of 15 residues. The CDR3 DNA reads TGCAGCGCCGCGCTAGCGGGGCCAAGCTCCTACGAGCAGTACTTC. Its translation is CSAALAGPSSYEQYF.

The chain couples TRBV10-3 to TRBJ2-1, with TRBD2 matching over 9 bases. Germline CDR1 is ENHRY and CDR2 is SYGVKD. The CDR3 length is 15 residues. Trimming took 3 bases from V and 7 from J; bases not matched to a gene: 7. The CDR3 protein is CAISDSGLALNEQFF. The CDR3 coding sequence is TGTGCCATCAGTGATTCGGGACTAGCTCTAAATGAGCAGTTCTTC.

The chain links TRBV28 to TRBJ2-7; 9 bases are a match to TRBD1. Germline CDR1 is MDHEN and CDR2 is SYDVKM. J was trimmed by 2 bases and V by 6 bases; bases with no gene match: 11. The CDR3 consists of 16 residues. DNA of the CDR3: TGTGCCAGCAGCCCTAAGCGGGGACAGGGAGCCTACGAGCAGTACTTC. It translates to CASSPKRGQGAYEQYF. The full variable domain, completed using reference TRBV28 and TRBJ2-7, is DVKVTQSSRYLVKRTGEKVFLECVQDMDHENMFWYRQDPGLGLRLIYFSYDVKMKEKGDIPEGYSVSREKKERFSLILESASTNQTSMYLCASSPKRGQGAYEQYFGPGTRLTVT.

V gene TRBV4-1 combines with J gene TRBJ2-5; D is possibly TRBD2 (5 bases). CDR3 size: 18 residues. V dropped 1 base and J dropped 3 bases, with 21 bases sitting between them. Germline values: CDR1 MGHRA, CDR2 YSYEKL. The CDR3 sequence is CASSQVELGRWGKETQYF. The CDR3 DNA sequence: TGCGCCAGCAGCCAAGTAGAACTAGGACGATGGGGAAAAGAGACCCAGTACTTC.

J is TRBJ1-3 and V is TRBV27; 10 nucleotides agree with TRBD1. The CDR3 is 17 amino acids. Germline CDR1 is MNHEY and CDR2 is SMNVEV (reference sequence). V lost 6 bases, J lost 3 bases, and 11 bases stayed unmatched. CDR3 nucleotide sequence: TGTGCCAGCAGAGGGGGACAGGGGAGTTTTAGTGGAAACACCATATATTTT. Its translation is CASRGGQGSFSGNTIYF.

The chain has TRBV6-1 and TRBJ2-3; no reliable D call. The CDR3 totals 14 residues. V lost 6 bases and J 6 bases, leaving 16 bases between the germline ends. The germline V gene encodes CDR1 MNHNS and CDR2 SASEGT. Here the CDR3 reads CASSPDLGRDTQYF. DNA of the CDR3: TGTGCCAGCAGCCCCGACCTGGGCCGGGATACGCAGTATTTT.

The chain has TRBV19 and TRBJ2-3, with 8 bases that match TRBD1. V shed 3 bases, J shed 3 bases, and the junction held 8 bases outside the gene matches. This CDR3 contains 16 residues. The V gene's germline CDR1 is LNHDA and CDR2 SQIVND (reference sequence). CDR3 protein: CASSIPGTGVTDTQYF. CDR3 coding DNA: TGTGCCAGTAGTATTCCCGGGACAGGAGTTACAGATACGCAGTATTTT.

The chain links TRBV29-1 to TRBJ2-7; weak D call: TRBD2 (6 bases). Per the germline V gene, CDR1 is SQVTM and CDR2 is ANQGSEA. Trimming took 6 bases from V and 4 from J, leaving 13 bases between them. The length of the CDR3 is 12 residues. CDR3 in amino acids: CSVGGTVYEQYF. The CDR3 DNA is TGCAGCGTCGGCGGGACCGTTTACGAGCAGTACTTC.